This T cell receptor beta chain was identified during a study of a mutant IDH1 vaccine in newly diagnosed glioma. Across the study: Receipt of radiotherapy, temozolomide, or both preceded the study, and most received both. Study outcomes and limitations: Around 92% of patients showed vaccine-induced immune responses across multiple MHC alleles.

Time point given: week 23, last vaccination. The content of each vaccine dose was 300 ug of mutant IDH1 20-mer peptide, and topical imiquimod accompanied it. As for this clone: Its specificity is not known.

CDR1 and CDR2 (germline): SGHTA, FQGTGA. This CDR3 comprises 14 residues. Deletions cut 2 bases from V and 6 bases from J, with 11 bases between. TCRdb keeps only in-frame clones here, not all; method: immunoSEQ multiplex PCR. The sample carries around 76,000 clones, around 85% recorded once. The sequenced sample was PBMCs, obtained from a glioma patient whose treatment included an IDH1 peptide vaccine. The clonotype originates from a woman in her fifties or sixties with glioma. The chain employs TRBV7-3 and TRBJ2-1; D is ambiguous. CDR3: CASSLDGRSNEQFF. CDR3 nucleotides: TGTGCCAGCAGCTTAGATGGTAGATCCAATGAGCAGTTCTTC.